What follows describes a single T cell receptor beta chain. Blood got drawn at baseline, again on cycle 4 day 1, and then on cycle 7 day 1. The assay was immunoSEQ multiplex PCR, and TCRdb's table has in-frame clones only and misses some. Of more than 75,000 clones in the sample, around 87% were seen once. These data are taken from a study of OX40 agonist ivuxolimab in advanced cancers. Study details: The patients' treatment was ivuxolimab, an agonistic anti-OX40 (CD134) antibody.

In germline, CDR1 is SQVTM, CDR2 ANQGSEA. Unmatched junction bases numbered 14, after V lost 7 bases and J lost 8 bases. The CDR3 extends over 14 amino acids. The source of this sequence is an adult with an advanced solid tumor such as melanoma, head and neck, liver or kidney cancer. Sample: CD4+ or CD8+ T cells sorted from blood, taken in a trial of the OX40 agonist ivuxolimab. The chain combines TRBV29-1 with TRBJ1-2, with 9 bases lining up with TRBD1. CDR3 residues: CSALQGAIGLGYTF. In nucleotides, the CDR3 is TGCAGCGCCTTACAGGGGGCGATTGGGCTGGGCTACACCTTC.